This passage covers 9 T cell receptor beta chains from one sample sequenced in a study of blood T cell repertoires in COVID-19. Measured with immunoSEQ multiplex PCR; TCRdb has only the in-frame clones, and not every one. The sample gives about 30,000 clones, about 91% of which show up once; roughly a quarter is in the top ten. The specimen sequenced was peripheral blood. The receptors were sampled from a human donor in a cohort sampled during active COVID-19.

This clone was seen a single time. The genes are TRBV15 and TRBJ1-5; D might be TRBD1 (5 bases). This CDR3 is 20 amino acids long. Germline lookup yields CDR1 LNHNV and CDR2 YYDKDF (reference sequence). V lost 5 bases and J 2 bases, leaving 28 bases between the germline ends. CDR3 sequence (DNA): TGTGCCACCAGCCCCTCGCCCGGGGGTCGCATCCCTATCGGCAATCAGCCCCAGCATTTT. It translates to CATSPSPGGRIPIGNQPQHF.

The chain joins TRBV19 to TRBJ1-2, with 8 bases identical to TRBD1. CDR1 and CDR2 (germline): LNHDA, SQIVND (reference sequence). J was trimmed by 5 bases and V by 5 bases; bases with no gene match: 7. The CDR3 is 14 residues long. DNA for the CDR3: TGTGCCAGTAGTCTTCAGGGGGCAAGGTATGGCTACACCTTC. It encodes CASSLQGARYGYTF.

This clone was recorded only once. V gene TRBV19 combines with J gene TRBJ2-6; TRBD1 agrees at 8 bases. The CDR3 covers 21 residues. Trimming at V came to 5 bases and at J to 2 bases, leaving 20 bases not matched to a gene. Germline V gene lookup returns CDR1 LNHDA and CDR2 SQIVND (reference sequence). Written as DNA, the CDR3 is TGTGCCAGTAGTCGAAGCTCCCCCGGGACAGGAAGACGTACTGGGGCCAACGTCCTGACTTTC. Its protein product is CASSRSSPGTGRRTGANVLTF.

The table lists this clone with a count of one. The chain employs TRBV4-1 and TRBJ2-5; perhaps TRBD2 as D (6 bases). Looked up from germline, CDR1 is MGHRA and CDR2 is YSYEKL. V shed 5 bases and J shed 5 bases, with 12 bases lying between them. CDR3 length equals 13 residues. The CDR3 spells CASSGQRGETQYF. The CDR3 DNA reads TGCGCCAGCAGCGGACAACGGGGGGAGACCCAGTACTTC.

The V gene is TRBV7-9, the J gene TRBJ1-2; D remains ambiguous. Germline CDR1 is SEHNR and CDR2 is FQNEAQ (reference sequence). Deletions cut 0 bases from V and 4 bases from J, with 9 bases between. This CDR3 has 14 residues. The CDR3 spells CASSLAGRPYGYTF. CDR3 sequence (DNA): TGTGCCAGCAGCTTAGCGGGCCGACCCTATGGCTACACCTTC. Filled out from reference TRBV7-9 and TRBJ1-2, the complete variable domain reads DTGVSQNPRHKITKRGQNVTFRCDPISEHNRLYWYRQTLGQGPEFLTYFQNEAQLEKSRLLSDRFSAERPKGSFSTLEIQRTEQGDSAMYLCASSLAGRPYGYTFGSGTRLTVV.

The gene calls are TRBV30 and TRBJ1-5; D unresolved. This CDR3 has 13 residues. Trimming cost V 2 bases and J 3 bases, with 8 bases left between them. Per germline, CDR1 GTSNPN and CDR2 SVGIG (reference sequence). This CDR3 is CAWSSGANQPQHF. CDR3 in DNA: TGTGCCTGGAGTAGCGGAGCCAATCAGCCCCAGCATTTT.

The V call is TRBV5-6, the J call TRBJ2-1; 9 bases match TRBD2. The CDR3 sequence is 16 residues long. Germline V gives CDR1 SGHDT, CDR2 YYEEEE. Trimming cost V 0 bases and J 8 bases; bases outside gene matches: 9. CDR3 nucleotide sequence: TGTGCCAGCAGCTTGGCGCCGGGACTAGCTCCCCATGAGCAGTTCTTC. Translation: CASSLAPGLAPHEQFF.

In nucleotides, the CDR3 is TGTGCCAGCAGCTCCGGGGTGAACTATGGCTACACCTTC. It encodes CASSSGVNYGYTF. The V call is TRBV7-8, the J call TRBJ1-2; D unresolved. The CDR3 has 13 amino acids. Germline V gives CDR1 SGHVS, CDR2 FQNEAQ. Trimming removed 4 bases at V and 2 bases at J, with 8 bases between. Based on the CDR3 plus reference TRBV7-8 and TRBJ1-2, the full variable domain is GAGVSQSPRYKVAKRGQDVALRCDPISGHVSLFWYQQALGQGPEFLTYFQNEAQLDKSGLPSDRFFAERPEGSVSTLKIQRTQQEDSAVYLCASSSGVNYGYTFGSGTRLTVV.

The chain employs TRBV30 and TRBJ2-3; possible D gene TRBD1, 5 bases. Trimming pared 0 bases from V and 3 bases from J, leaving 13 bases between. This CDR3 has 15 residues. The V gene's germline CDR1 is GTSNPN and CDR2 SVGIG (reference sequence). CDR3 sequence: CAWSVPRASTDTQYF. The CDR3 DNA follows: TGTGCCTGGAGTGTACCCAGGGCATCAACAGATACGCAGTATTTT.